This T cell receptor (beta chain) was obtained from a study of beta chain features in type 1 diabetes. Findings and limits, study-wide: All four CD4+ subsets of Type 1 diabetes patients contained TCRB CDR3s that were moderately but significantly shorter.

The sequenced template was cDNA made from the entire isolated RNA. Sequenced by immunoSEQ multiplex PCR; TCRdb stores in-frame clones only, minus some. The data show 20,000 to 25,000 clones, more than 45% seen once. On this clone: As yet, its antigen is unknown.

Germline-derived CDR1 and CDR2 are MNHEY and SMNVEV (reference sequence). Losses at the gene ends were 7 bases for V and 3 bases for J; bases not matched to a gene: 7. The length of the CDR3 is 14 residues. Sequencing was performed on stem cell memory CD4+ T cells from blood. V gene TRBV27 combines with J gene TRBJ2-7; TRBD1 matches at 9 bases. The clonotype originates from a man aged 18 to 35 with type 1 diabetes. DNA of the CDR3: TGTGCCAGCAAGCGGGACAGGGAAAACTACGAGCAGTACTTC. Protein: CASKRDRENYEQYF.